This record covers a single T cell receptor beta chain. This clone has just a few counts. This receptor's antigen is unknown. It has no much larger one-base neighbor in the sample; base qualities were not kept. The germline V end is reduced by 4 bases and the J end by 4 bases; junction bases left unmatched: 8. Reading the germline V gene (reference sequence) gives CDR1 SEHNR and CDR2 FQNEAQ. The CDR3 numbers 16 residues from cysteine through phenylalanine. Only the CDR3 DNA is retained, 48 bases long and in frame from the first base. For the CD8 naive samples, CD45RO-negative cells were positively selected for CCR7, yielding a CD45RA+CCR7+ population from which TemRA cells were excluded. Healthy HIV-negative adults with no recently reported acute infections or vaccinations were included as donors. All donors were Caucasian adults living in Nashville, Tennessee, USA. Blood was obtained by leukapheresis, after which PBMCs were separated by Ficoll-Histopaque density gradient centrifugation and cryopreserved in liquid nitrogen vapor phase. Analytical flow cytometry was used to check the purity and quantity of each magnetically sorted T cell population. Each sorted fraction had its genomic DNA isolated and then quantified by UV absorbance on a Nanodrop 2000c.

Using the deep immunoSEQ assay, TCR CDR3 regions were amplified from genomic DNA by multiplex PCR. Genomic DNA extracted from each cell subset was distributed evenly over all wells of several immunoSEQ 96-well plates, and each plate served as one replicate. For sorted subsets, 200 to 250 ng genomic DNA, equal to 30,000 to 35,000 T cell genomes, was loaded into each replicate PCR. Purified libraries were quantified with a Qubit 3.0 fluorometer, sized on a Bioanalyzer 2100, and re-quantified with the KAPA Library Quantification kit. Every immunoSEQ 96-well plate was sequenced on a separate single-read 150-cycle Illumina NextSeq 550 flow cell. Per the authors' processing: Because the immunoSEQ output held only junctional sequences and lacked quality scores, the filtering could not match the filtering applied to full-length reads. To assign V/J genes and CDR3, sequences were annotated using PyIR, a Python wrapper for IgBLAST v1.9, with IMGT germline references. Reads with weak V/J assignments (E-value above 1e-6), missing CDR3, stop codons, out-of-frame junctions, or ambiguous translated residues were removed. V3J clonotypes were defined by identical inferred V gene, J gene, and CDR3 amino acid sequence. The percentage overlap between two repertoires was calculated by dividing the number of shared unique clonotypes by the size of the smaller repertoire. Three approaches were used to assess repertoire richness: RTK rarefaction, the Chao1 estimator, and Recon v2.1 estimates of unobserved clonotypes. Generation probabilities were computed with OLGA for all TCRbeta clonotypes obtained by the gDNA method from several donors. In TCRdb, the immuneACCESS table is reduced to in-frame sequences with V and J assigned. These tables do not hold every clone; where another copy was compared, an unresolved V gene accounts for under half, and the others remain unexplained. The V and J calls and clone size were taken over from that table, and D and trimming were inferred from the DNA. Recorded for this sample are about 2 million clones; about 95% of them occurred a single time. The ten largest make up 0.9% to 1.4% of the sample.

These data originate in a study of shared clonotypes between healthy human individuals (dated by TCRdb to 2019 to 2021). Turning to the overall study: The cohort included three men and a couple of women between 18 and 49 years of age. For each donor, three plates each were used for CD4 naive and CD4 memory, two plates were used for CD8 naive, and one plate was used for CD8 memory. Blood TCR repertoires of a handful of healthy adults were deeply sequenced to estimate repertoire size and the extent of clonotype sharing between individuals. To increase sequencing depth and limit assay-specific biases, different laboratories used diverse techniques to prepare libraries and sequence TCR repertoires. Each donor's leukapheresis produced roughly between roughly 0.85 and 10 billion PBMCs.

Study-wide conclusions, independent of this receptor: Naive subsets generally had larger estimated clonotype richness than memory subsets did. Only blood was sampled, and tissue TCR repertoires likely differ from those in blood. Based on pairwise subsampling, the degree of clonotype sharing among donors was expected to be affected by sequencing depth. The small number of donors limited the genetic and exposure-history diversity represented. Higher generation probabilities were observed for clonotypes shared by all four sorted-subset donors than for non-shared clonotypes. Across a few donors, roughly 5% of naive CD4, over 3% of naive CD8, under 2.5% of memory CD4, and about 0.4% of memory CD8 clonotypes were shared. Incomplete sequencing was indicated by rarefaction of sorted-subset datasets, despite the large sequencing depth.

Recombination connected TRBV7-9 to TRBJ2-2; TRBD2 fits 8 bases in the junction. This TCR was recovered from a man between 18 and 35 years old in good health. Sequenced material: naive CD8+ T cells sorted from blood. The cell subset or site tag for this specimen amounts to: CD45RA+CCR7+. Here the CDR3 is given as CASSSLGGGSTGELFF. The nucleotides read TGTGCCAGCAGCTCCCTGGGCGGGGGGAGCACCGGGGAGCTGTTTTTT.